This T cell receptor (beta chain) was retrieved from a study of blood T cell repertoires in COVID-19. As to this clone: In the same sample, other DNA sequences code for this CDR3.

The assay was immunoSEQ multiplex PCR, and TCRdb's table has in-frame clones only and misses some. This table holds fewer than 250,000 clones, around nine tenths found once. V was clipped by 0 bases and J by 8 bases; unmatched bases: 7. The CDR3 covers 14 residues. Germline V gene lookup returns CDR1 SGDLS and CDR2 YYNGEE. This TCR derives from a woman aged 60 to 75 with acute or convalescent COVID-19. Sequencing was carried out using peripheral blood. The chain uses TRBV9 and TRBJ1-2; TRBD1 aligns across 7 bases. CDR3 in amino acids: CASSVAGGGNGYTF. In DNA, the CDR3 is TGTGCCAGCAGCGTAGCTGGAGGGGGCAACGGCTACACCTTC.